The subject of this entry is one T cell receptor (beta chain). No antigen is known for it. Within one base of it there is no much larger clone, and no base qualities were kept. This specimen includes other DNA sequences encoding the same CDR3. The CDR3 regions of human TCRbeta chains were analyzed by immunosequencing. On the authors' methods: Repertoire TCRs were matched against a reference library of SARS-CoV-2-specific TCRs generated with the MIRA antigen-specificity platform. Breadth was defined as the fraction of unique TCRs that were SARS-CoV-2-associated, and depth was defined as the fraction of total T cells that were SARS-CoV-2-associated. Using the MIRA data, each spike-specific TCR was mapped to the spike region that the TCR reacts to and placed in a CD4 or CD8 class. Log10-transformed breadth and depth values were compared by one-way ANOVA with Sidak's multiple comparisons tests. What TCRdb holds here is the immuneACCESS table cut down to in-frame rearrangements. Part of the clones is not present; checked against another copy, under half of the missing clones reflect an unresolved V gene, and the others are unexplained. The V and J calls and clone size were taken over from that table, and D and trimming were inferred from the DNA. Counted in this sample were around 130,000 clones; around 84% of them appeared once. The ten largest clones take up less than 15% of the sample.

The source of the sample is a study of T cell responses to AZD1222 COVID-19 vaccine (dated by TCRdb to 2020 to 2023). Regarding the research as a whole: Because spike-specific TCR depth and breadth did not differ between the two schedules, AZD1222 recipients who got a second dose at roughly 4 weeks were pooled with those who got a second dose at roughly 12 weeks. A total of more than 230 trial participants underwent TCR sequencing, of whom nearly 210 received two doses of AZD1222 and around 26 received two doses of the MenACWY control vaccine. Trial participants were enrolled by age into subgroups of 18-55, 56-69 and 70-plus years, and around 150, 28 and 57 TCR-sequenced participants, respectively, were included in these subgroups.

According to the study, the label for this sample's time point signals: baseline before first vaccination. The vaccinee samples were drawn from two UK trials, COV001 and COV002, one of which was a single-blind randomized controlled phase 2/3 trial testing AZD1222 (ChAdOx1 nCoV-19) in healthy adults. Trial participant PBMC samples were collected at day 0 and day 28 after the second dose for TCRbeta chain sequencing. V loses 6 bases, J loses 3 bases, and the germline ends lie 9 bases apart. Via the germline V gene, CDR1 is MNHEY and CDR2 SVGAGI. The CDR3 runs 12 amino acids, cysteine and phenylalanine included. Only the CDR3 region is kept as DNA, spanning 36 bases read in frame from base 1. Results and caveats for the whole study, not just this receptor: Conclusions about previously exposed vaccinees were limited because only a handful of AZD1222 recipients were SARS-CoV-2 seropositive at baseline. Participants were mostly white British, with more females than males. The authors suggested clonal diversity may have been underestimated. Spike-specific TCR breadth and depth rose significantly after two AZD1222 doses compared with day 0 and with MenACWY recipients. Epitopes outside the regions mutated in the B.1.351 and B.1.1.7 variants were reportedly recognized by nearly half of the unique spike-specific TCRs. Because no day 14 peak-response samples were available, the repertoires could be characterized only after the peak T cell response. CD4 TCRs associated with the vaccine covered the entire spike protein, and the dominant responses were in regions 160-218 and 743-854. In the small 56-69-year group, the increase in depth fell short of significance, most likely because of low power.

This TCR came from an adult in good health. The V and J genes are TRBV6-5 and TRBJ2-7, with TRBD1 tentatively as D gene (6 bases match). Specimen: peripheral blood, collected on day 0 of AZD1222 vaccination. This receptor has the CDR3 CASRGQHYEQYF. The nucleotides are TGTGCCAGCAGAGGACAGCACTACGAGCAGTACTTC.